The present TCR beta chain was sequenced within a study of T cell responses to AZD1222 COVID-19 vaccine. Findings and caveats of the study: A mostly white British donor set with more females was recruited, and clonal diversity was possibly underestimated.

The J segment lost 5 bases and the V segment lost 0 bases, leaving 6 bases of the junction unmatched. The CDR3 has 15 amino acids. Germline CDR1 reads ENHRY; CDR2 reads SYGVKD. Concerning this clone itself: Its target is unknown.

Sequencing was performed with immunoSEQ multiplex PCR; in TCRdb, only in-frame clones are kept and a portion is missing. Among 80,000 to 100,000 clones listed, roughly 90% were seen once. The TCR sequence derives from an adult in good health. The chain employs TRBV10-3 and TRBJ2-5; 7 bases map to TRBD2. The sample in question was peripheral blood, obtained on day 0 of MenACWY control vaccination. The CDR3 loop reads CAISESGGEQETQYF. The CDR3 DNA is TGTGCCATCAGTGAGTCGGGAGGGGAGCAGGAGACCCAGTACTTC.